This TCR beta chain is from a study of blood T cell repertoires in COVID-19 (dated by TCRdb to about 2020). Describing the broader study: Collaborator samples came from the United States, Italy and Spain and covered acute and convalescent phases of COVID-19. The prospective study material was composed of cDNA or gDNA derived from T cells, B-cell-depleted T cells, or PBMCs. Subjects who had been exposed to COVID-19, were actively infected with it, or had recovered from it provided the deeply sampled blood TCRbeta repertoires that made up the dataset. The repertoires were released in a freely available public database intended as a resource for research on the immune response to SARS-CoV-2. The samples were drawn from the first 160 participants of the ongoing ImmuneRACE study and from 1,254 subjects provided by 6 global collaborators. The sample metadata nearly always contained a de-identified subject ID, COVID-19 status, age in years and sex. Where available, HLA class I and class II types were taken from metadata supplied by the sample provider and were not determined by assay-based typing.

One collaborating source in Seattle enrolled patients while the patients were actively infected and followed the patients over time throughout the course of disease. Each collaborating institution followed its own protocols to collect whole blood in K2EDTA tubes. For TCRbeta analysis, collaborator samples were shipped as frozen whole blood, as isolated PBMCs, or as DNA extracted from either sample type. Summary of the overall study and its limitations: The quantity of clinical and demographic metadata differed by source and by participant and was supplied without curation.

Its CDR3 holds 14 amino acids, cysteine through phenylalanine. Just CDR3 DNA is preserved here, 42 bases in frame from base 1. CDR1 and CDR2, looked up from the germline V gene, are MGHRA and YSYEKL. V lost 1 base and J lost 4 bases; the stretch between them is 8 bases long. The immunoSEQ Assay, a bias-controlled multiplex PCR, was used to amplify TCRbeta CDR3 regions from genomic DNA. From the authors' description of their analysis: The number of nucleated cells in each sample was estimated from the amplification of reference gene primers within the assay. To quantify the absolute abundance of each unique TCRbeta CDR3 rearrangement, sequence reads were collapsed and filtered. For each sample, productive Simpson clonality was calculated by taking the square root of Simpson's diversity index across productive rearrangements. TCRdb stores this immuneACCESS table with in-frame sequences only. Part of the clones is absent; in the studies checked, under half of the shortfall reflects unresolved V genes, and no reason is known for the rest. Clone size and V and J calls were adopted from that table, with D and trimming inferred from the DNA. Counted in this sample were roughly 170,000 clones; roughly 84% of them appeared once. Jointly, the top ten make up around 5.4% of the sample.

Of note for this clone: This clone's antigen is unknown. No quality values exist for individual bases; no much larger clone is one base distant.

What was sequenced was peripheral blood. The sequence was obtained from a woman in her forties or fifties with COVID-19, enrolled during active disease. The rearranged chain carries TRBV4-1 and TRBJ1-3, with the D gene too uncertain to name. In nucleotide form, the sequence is TGCGCCAGCAGCCAAGCCCTCCCGGGAAACACCATATATTTT. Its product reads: CASSQALPGNTIYF.